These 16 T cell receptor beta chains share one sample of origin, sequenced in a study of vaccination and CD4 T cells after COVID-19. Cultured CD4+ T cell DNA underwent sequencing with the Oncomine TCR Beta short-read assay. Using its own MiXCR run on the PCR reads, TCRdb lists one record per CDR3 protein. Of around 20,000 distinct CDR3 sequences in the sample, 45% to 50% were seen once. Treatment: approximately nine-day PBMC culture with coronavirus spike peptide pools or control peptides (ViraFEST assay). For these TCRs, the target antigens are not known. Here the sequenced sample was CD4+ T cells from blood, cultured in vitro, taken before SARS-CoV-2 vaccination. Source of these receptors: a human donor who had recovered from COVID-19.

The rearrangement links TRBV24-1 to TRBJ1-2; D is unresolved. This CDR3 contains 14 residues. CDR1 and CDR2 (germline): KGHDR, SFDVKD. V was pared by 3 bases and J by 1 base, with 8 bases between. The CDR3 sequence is CATSDPGLNYGYTF. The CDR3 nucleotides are TGTGCCACCAGTGATCCCGGACTTAACTATGGCTACACCTTC.

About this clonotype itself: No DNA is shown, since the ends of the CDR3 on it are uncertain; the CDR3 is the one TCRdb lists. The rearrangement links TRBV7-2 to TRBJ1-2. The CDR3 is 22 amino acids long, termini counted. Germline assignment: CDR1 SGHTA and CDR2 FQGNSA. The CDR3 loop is CASTNQTSMYLCASTSNYGYTF.

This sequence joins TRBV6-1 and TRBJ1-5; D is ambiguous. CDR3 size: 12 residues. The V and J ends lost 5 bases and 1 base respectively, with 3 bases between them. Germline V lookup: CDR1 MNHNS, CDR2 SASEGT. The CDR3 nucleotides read TGTGCCAGCAGTACCAGCAATCAGCCCCAGCATTTT. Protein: CASSTSNQPQHF.

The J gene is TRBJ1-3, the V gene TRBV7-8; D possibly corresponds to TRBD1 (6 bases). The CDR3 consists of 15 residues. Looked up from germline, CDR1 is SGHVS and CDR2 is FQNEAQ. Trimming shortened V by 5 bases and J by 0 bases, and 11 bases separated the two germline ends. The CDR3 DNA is TGTGCCAGCAGCCTAGGGGGGCTCTCTGGAAACACCATATATTTT. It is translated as CASSLGGLSGNTIYF.

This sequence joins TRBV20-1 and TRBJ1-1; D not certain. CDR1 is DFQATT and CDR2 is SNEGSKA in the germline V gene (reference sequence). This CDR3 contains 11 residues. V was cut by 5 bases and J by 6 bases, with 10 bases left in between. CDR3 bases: TGCAGTGCTCCCCGGCAGTCTGAAGCTTTCTTT. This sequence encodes CSAPRQSEAFF.

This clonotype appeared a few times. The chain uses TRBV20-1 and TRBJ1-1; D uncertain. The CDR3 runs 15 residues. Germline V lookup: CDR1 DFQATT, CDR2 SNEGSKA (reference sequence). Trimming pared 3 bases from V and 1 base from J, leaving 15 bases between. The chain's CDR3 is CSARQRRDWNTEAFF. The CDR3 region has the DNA TGCAGTGCTAGGCAGAGGAGGGATTGGAACACTGAAGCTTTCTTT.

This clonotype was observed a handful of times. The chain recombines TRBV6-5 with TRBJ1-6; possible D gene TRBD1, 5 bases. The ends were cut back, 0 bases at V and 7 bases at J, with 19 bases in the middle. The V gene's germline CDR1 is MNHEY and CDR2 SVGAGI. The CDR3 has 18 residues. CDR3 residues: CASSYSRFSAGRNSPLHF. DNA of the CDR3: TGTGCCAGCAGTTACTCGAGATTCTCCGCAGGGAGAAATTCACCCCTCCACTTT.

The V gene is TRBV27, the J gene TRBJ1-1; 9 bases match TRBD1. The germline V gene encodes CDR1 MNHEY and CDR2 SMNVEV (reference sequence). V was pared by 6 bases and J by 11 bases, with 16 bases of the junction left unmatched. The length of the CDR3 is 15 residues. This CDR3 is CASRPKQGARFYAFF. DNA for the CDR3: TGTGCCAGCAGGCCGAAACAGGGGGCGCGGTTTTACGCTTTCTTT.

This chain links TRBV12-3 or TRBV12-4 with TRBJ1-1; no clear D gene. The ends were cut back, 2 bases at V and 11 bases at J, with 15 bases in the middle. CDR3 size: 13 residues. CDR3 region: CASSLLLGSLAFF. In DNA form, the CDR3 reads TGTGCCAGCAGTTTACTGCTGGGGTCGTTGGCTTTCTTT.

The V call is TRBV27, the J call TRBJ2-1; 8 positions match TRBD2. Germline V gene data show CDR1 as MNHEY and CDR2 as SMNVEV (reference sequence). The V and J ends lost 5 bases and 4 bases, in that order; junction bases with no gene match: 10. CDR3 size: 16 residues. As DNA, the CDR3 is TGTGCCAGCAGTCCCATCGGGACTAGTTCGTACAATGAGCAGTTCTTC. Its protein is CASSPIGTSSYNEQFF.

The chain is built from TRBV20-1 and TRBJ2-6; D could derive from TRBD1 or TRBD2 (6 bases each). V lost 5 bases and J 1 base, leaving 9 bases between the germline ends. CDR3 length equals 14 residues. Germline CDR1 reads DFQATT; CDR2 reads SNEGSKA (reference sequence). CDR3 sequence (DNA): TGCAGTGCTGGGGGGCCTTCTGGGGCCAACGTCCTGACTTTC. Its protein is CSAGGPSGANVLTF.

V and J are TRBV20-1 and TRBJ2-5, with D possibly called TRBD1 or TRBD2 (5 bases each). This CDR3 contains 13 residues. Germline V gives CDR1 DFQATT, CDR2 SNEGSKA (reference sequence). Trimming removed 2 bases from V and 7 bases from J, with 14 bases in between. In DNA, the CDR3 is TGCAGTGCTAGAACGACGGGGCAATGGACCCAGTACTTC. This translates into CSARTTGQWTQYF.

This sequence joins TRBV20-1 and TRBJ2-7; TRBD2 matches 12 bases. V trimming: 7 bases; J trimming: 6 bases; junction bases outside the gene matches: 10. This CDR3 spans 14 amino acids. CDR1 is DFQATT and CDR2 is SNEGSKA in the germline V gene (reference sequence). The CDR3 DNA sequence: TGCAGTGGCCTAGCGGGAGGGTTTTCAAGCGAGCAGTACTTC. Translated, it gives CSGLAGGFSSEQYF.

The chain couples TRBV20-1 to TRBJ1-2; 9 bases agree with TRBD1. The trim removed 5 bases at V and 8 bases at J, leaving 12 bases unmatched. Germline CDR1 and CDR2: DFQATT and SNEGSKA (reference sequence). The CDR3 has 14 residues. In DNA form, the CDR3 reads TGCAGTGCTCCTGAGAAACAGGGGGCCGGGGGCTACACCTTC. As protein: CSAPEKQGAGGYTF.

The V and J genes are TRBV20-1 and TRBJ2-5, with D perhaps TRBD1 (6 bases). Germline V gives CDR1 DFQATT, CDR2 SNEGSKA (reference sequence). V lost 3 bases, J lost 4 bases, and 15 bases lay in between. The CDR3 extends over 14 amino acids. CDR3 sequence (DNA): TGCAGTGCTAGTCTGCGCAGGGGCGGAGAGACCCAGTACTTC. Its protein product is CSASLRRGGETQYF.

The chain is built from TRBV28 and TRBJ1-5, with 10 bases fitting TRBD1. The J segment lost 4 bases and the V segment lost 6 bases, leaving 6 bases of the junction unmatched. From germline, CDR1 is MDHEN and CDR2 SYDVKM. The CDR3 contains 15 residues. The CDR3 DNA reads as TGTGCCAGCAGCGGCCCGGGACAGGGGAATCAGCCCCAGCATTTT. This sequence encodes CASSGPGQGNQPQHF.